The entry that follows covers one TCR beta chain sequence. The CDR3 loop spans 18 amino acids. From germline, CDR1 is SEHNR and CDR2 FQNEAQ (reference sequence). Between the trimmed V and J ends, which lost 1 base and 9 bases, there was a span of 25 bases. These data belong to a study of blood T cells in healthy people across ages. There were healthy Caucasian individuals from Russia, aged about 6 to 100, serving as donors. Isolating PBMCs gave at least 6 million of these cells per sample. The use of a sample-barcoded 5' primer and a J-beta primer mix characterized a second PCR of roughly 6 to 11 cycles. Each TCR beta cDNA got a 12-nucleotide random molecular identifier. Each CDR3 protein gets one entry after TCRdb re-called the 5' RACE reads with MiXCR. Here the sample spans approximately 850,000 distinct CDR3 sequences, nearly 60% being singletons.

The chain carries TRBV7-9 and TRBJ2-1; D is perhaps TRBD2 (6 bases). The sample comprised blood. This receptor was taken from a man aged 25-45 years in good health. The CDR3 is CASSLVNGVADPWGEQFF. The CDR3 region has the DNA TGTGCCAGCAGCTTAGTCAACGGGGTAGCGGACCCGTGGGGTGAGCAGTTCTTC.